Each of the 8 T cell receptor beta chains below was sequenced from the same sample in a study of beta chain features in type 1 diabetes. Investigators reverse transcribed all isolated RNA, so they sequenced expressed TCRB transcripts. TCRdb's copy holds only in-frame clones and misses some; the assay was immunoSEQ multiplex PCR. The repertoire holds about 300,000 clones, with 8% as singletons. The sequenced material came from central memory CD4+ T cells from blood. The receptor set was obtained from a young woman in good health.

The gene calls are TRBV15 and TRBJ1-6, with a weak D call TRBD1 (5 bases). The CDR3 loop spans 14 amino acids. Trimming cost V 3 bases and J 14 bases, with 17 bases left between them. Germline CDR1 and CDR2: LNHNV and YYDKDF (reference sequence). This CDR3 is CATSRQGAILSLHF. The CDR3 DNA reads TGTGCCACCAGCAGGCAGGGTGCAATCTTGTCCCTCCACTTT.

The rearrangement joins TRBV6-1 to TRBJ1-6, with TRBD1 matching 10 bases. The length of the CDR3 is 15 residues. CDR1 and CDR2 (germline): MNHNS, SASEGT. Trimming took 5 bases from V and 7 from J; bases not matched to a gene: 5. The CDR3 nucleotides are TGTGCCAGCAGTACTTGGGGACAGGGGAATTCACCCCTCCACTTT. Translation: CASSTWGQGNSPLHF.

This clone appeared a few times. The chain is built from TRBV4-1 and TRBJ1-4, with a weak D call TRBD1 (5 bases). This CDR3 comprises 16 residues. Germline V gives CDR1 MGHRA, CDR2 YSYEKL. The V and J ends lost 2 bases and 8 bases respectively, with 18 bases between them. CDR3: CASSQRDSAGGEKLFF. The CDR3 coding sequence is TGCGCCAGCAGCCAACGCGACAGCGCCGGGGGGGAAAAACTGTTTTTT.

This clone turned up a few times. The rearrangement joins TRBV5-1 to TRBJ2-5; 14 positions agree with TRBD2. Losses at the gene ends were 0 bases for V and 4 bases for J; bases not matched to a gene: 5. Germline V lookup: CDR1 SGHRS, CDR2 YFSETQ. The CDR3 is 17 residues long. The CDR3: CASSLAAGLAGGETQYF. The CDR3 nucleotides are TGCGCCAGCAGCTTGGCCGCAGGACTAGCGGGAGGAGAGACCCAGTACTTC. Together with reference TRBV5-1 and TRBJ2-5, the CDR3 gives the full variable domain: KAGVTQTPRYLIKTRGQQVTLSCSPISGHRSVSWYQQTPGQGLQFLFEYFSETQRNKGNFPGRFSGRQFSNSRSEMNVSTLELGDSALYLCASSLAAGLAGGETQYFGPGTRLLVL.

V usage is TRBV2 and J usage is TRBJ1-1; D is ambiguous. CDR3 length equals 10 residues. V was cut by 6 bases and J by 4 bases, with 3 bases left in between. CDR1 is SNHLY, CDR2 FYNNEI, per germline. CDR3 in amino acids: CASRVTEAFF. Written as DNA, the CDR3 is TGTGCCAGCAGGGTCACTGAAGCTTTCTTT. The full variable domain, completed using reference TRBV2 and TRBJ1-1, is EPEVTQTPSHQVTQMGQEVILRCVPISNHLYFYWYRQILGQKVEFLVSFYNNEISEKSEIFDDQFSVERPDGSNFTLKIRSTKLEDSAMYFCASRVTEAFFGQGTRLTVV.

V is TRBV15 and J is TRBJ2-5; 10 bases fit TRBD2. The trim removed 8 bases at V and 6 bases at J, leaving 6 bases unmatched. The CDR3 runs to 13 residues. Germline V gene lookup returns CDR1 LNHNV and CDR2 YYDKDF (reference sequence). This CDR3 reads CATASGSSKTQYF. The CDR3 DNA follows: TGTGCCACCGCTAGCGGGAGCAGTAAGACCCAGTACTTC. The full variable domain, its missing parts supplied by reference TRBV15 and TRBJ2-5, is DAMVIQNPRYQVTQFGKPVTLSCSQTLNHNVMYWYQQKSSQAPKLLFHYYDKDFNNEADTPDNFQSRRPNTSFCFLDIRSPGLGDTAMYLCATASGSSKTQYFGPGTRLLVL.

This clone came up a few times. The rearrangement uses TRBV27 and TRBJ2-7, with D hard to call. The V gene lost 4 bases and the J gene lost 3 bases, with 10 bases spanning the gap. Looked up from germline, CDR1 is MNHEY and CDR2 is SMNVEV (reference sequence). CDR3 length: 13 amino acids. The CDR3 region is CASSSRPDYEQYF. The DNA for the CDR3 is TGTGCCAGCAGTTCGAGGCCCGACTACGAGCAGTACTTC.

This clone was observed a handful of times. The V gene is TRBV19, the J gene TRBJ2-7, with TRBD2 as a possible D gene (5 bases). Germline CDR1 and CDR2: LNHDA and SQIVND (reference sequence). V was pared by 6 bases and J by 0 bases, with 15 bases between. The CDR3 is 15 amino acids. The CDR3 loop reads CASRDGPGSSYEQYF. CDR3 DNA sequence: TGTGCCAGTAGGGACGGGCCGGGGAGCTCCTACGAGCAGTACTTC.